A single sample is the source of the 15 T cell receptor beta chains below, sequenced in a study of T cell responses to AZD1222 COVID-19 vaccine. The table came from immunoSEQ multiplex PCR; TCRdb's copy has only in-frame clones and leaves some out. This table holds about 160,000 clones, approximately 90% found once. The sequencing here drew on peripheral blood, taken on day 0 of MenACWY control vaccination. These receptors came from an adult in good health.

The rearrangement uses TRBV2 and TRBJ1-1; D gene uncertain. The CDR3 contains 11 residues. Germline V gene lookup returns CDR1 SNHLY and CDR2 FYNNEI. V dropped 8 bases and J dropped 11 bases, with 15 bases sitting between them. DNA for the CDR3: TGTGCCAGCTCGGTAAATTCTGGGGCTTTCTTT. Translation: CASSVNSGAFF.

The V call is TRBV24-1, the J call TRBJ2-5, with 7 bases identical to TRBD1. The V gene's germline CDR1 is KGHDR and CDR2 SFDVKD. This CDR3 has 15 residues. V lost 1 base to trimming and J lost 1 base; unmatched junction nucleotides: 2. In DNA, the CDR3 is TGTGCCACCAGTGATTTAAGGGGGCCCCAAGAGACCCAGTACTTC. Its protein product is CATSDLRGPQETQYF.

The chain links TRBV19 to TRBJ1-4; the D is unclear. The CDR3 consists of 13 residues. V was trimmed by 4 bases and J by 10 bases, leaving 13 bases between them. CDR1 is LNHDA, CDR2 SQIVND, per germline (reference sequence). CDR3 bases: TGTGCCAGTAGTAGTGTCGGGTTTGGAAAACTGTTTTTT. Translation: CASSSVGFGKLFF.

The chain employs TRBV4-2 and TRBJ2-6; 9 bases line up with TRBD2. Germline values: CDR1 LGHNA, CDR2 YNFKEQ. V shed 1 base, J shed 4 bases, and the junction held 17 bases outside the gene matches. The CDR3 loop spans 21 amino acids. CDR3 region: CASSQVGRAGGQTRGANVLTF. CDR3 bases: TGTGCCAGCAGCCAAGTAGGGCGTGCGGGAGGGCAGACTAGGGGGGCCAACGTCCTGACTTTC.

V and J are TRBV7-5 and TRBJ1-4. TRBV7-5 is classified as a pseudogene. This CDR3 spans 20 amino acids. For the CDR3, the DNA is TGTGTCAGAAGCTCCCACCGGGCCGGATCTTCCTTTGCAACTAATGAAAAACTGTTTTTT. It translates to CVRSSHRAGSSFATNEKLFF.

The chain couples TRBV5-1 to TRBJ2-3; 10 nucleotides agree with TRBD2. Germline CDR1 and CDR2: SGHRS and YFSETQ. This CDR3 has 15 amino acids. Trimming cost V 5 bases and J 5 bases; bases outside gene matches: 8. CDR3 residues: CASSLGTSVLDTQYF. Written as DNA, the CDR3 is TGCGCCAGCAGTCTTGGGACTAGCGTTCTAGATACGCAGTATTTT.

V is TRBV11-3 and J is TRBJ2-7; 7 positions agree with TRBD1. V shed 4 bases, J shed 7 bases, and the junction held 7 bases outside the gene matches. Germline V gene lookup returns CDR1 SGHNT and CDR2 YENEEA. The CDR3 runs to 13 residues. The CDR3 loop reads CASSSNRGREQYF. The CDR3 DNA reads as TGTGCCAGCAGCTCAAACAGGGGCCGGGAGCAGTACTTC.

CDR3 in DNA: TGTGCCAGTAGTATGGGGGGGACTGGGAATGAGCAGTTCTTC. It specifies CASSMGGTGNEQFF. The rearrangement uses TRBV19 and TRBJ2-1, with TRBD2 identical over 7 bases. J lost 7 bases, V lost 3 bases, and 6 bases had no gene match. The CDR3 has 14 amino acids. Germline CDR1 and CDR2: LNHDA and SQIVND (reference sequence).

CDR3 DNA: TGCGCCAGCAGCTTGACCTCTAACTTAGTAGCAGCCACGCAGTATTTT. This gives the protein CASSLTSNLVAATQYF. The chain is built from TRBV5-1 and TRBJ2-3; D remains ambiguous. Trimming cost V 1 base and J 9 bases, with 21 bases left between them. The CDR3 is 16 amino acids. CDR1 SGHRS and CDR2 YFSETQ come from the germline V gene.

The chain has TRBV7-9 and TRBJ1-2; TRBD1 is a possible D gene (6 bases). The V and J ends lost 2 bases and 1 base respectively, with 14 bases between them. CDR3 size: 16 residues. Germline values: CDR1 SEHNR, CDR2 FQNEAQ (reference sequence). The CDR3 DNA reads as TGTGCCAGCAGCTTATCCGGGACACGAAATAACTATGGCTACACCTTC. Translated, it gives CASSLSGTRNNYGYTF.

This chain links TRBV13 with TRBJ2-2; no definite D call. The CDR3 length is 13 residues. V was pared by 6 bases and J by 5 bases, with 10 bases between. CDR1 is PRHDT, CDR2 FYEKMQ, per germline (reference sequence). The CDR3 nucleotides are TGTGCCAGCAGGGGTCGGGTGACCGGGGAGCTGTTTTTT. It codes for CASRGRVTGELFF.

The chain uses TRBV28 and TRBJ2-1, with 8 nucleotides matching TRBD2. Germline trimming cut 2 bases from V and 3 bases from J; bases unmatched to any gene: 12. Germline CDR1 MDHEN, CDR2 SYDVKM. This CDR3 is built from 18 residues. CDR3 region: CASSLGGGLAGFYNEQFF. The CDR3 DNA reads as TGTGCCAGCAGTTTAGGGGGAGGCCTAGCGGGCTTCTACAATGAGCAGTTCTTC.

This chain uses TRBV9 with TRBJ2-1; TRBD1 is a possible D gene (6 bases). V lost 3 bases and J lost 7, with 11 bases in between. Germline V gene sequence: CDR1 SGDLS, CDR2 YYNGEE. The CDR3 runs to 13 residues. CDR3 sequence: CASSESGANEQFF. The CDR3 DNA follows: TGTGCCAGCAGCGAGTCAGGGGCAAATGAGCAGTTCTTC.

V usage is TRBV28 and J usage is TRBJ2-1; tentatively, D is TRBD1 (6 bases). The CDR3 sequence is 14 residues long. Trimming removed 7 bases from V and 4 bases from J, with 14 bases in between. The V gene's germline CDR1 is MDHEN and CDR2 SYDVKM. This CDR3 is CASTGQGPYNEQFF. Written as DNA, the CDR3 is TGTGCCAGCACCGGGCAGGGGCCTTACAATGAGCAGTTCTTC.

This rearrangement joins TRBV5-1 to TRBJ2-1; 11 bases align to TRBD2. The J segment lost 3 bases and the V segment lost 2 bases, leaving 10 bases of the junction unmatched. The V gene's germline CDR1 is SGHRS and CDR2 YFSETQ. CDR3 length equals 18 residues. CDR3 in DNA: TGCGCCAGCAGCTTAGGACCTACTAGCGGGAGTAACTACAATGAGCAGTTCTTC. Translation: CASSLGPTSGSNYNEQFF.